This paragraph covers one TCR beta chain sequence. The CDR3 is made up of 15 amino acids. In germline, CDR1 is SGHDN, CDR2 FVKESK. V was pared by 5 bases and J by 3 bases, with 17 bases between. These data come from a study of blood T cell repertoires in COVID-19. For the study at large: The samples span acute and convalescent COVID-19 from the United States, Italy and Spain. T cells, B-cell-depleted T cells, or PBMCs provided the cDNA or gDNA that served as material.

Method: immunoSEQ multiplex PCR; TCRdb's copy keeps in-frame clones and lacks some. This repertoire shows some 130,000 clones, more than 75% found once; its top ten account for around 2.1%. The receptor was isolated from a man between 65 and 85 years old with active COVID-19. Sequencing input: peripheral blood. This sequence joins TRBV14 and TRBJ2-7, with a possible D match to TRBD1 (6 bases). CDR3 amino acids: CASSTLGARHYEQYF. The CDR3 DNA follows: TGTGCCAGCAGCACCCTGGGGGCGCGACACTACGAGCAGTACTTC. Supplemented by reference TRBV14 and TRBJ2-7, the full variable domain reads EAGVTQFPSHSVIEKGQTVTLRCDPISGHDNLYWYRRVMGKEIKFLLHFVKESKQDESGMPNNRFLAERTGGTYSTLKVQPAELEDSGVYFCASSTLGARHYEQYFGPGTRLTVT.